The following is a T cell receptor beta chain sequence with its context. The junction had 7 bases not matched to a gene; V was cut back by 7 bases and J by 1 base. The germline CDR1 and CDR2 sequences are MNHNS and SASEGT. This CDR3 has 15 amino acids. The data belong to a study of technical replicates of blood from a handful of donors. The method was immunoSEQ multiplex PCR; TCRdb's version includes in-frame clones alone and lacks a portion of them. The sample shows fewer than 85,000 clones, 90% of them seen only once. V gene TRBV6-1 combines with J gene TRBJ2-7; 10 nucleotides agree with TRBD2. Sequences were obtained from PBMCs. The source is a human donor in good health. Some clones in this sample may be carry-over from other donors' samples. The CDR3 sequence: CASTYSSGGSYEQYF. The DNA of the CDR3 is TGTGCCAGCACCTACTCTAGCGGGGGTTCCTACGAGCAGTACTTC.